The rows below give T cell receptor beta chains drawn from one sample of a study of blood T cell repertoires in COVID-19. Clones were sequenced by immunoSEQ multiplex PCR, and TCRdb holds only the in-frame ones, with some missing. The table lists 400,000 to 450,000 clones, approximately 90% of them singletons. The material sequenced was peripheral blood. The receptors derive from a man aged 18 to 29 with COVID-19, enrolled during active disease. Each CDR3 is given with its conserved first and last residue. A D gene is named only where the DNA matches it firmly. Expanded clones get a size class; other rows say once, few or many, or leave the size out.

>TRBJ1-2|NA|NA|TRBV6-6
CASSYQDRSRGYGYTF
TGTGCCAGCAGTTACCAAGACAGGTCACGCGGCTATGGCTACACCTTC
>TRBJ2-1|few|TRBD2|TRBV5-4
CASSHGLEEVNEQFF
TGTGCCAGCAGCCACGGACTAGAAGAAGTCAATGAGCAGTTCTTC
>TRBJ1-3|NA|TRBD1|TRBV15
CATSRDRAGNTIYF
TGTGCCACCAGCAGGGACAGGGCGGGGAACACCATATATTTT
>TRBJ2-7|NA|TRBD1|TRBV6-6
CASNPSRGQGAGEQYF
TGTGCCAGCAACCCCTCGAGAGGACAGGGGGCGGGTGAGCAGTACTTC
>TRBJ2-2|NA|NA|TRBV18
CASSRGVDTGELFF
TGTGCCAGCTCACGCGGGGTAGACACCGGGGAGCTGTTTTTT
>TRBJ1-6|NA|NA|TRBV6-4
CASSQDRRVGSPLHF
TGTGCCAGCAGCCAAGACAGGCGGGTGGGGTCACCCCTCCACTTT
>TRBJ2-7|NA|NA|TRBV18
CASSVTQGPWQYF
TGTGCCAGCTCAGTCACACAGGGCCCGTGGCAGTACTTC
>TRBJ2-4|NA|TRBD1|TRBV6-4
CASSRTGEGIQYF
TGTGCCAGCAGTCGGACAGGGGAAGGCATTCAGTACTTC
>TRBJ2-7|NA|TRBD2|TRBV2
CASSSGTSGGASYEQYF
TGTGCCAGCAGTTCCGGGACTAGCGGGGGGGCGTCCTACGAGCAGTACTTC
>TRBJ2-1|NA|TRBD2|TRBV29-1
CSVEVAGGWGEQFF
TGCAGCGTTGAAGTAGCGGGGGGATGGGGTGAGCAGTTCTTC
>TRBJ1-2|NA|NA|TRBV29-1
CSVGTGTNYGYTF
TGCAGCGTTGGGACCGGGACAAACTATGGCTACACCTTC
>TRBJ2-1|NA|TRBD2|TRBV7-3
CASSLLSGASYNEQFF
TGTGCCAGCAGCTTGCTTAGCGGGGCCTCCTACAATGAGCAGTTCTTC
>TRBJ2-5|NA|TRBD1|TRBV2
CASRGQGAQETQYF
TGTGCCAGCAGGGGACAGGGGGCGCAGGAGACCCAGTACTTC
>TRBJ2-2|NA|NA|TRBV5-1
CASSLVEFPGTGELFF
TGCGCCAGCAGCTTGGTAGAGTTCCCAGGGACCGGGGAGCTGTTTTTT
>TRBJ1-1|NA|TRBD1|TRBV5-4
CASSLADRGIGTEAFF
TGTGCCAGCAGCTTGGCGGACAGGGGGATCGGAACTGAAGCTTTCTTT
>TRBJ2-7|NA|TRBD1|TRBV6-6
CASSPGQTYEQYF
TGTGCCAGCAGTCCGGGACAGACTTACGAGCAGTACTTC
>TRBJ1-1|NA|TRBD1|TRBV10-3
CATGTGMNTEAFF
TGTGCCACCGGGACAGGGATGAACACTGAAGCTTTCTTT
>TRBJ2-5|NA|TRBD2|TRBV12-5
CASLRGGSKTQYF
TGTGCTAGTCTCCGGGGGGGCTCGAAGACCCAGTACTTC
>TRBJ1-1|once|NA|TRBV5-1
CASSLALNTEAFF
TGCGCCAGCAGCTTGGCCTTGAACACTGAAGCTTTCTTT
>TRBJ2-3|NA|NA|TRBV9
CASSSGTPGDTQYF
TGTGCCAGCAGCTCGGGGACACCGGGAGATACGCAGTATTTT